This entry is about one T cell receptor (beta chain). Its antigen is currently unknown. The PCR employed 60 Vbeta primers together with 13 Jbeta primers. TCRdb keeps only in-frame clones here, not all; method: immunoSEQ multiplex PCR. Of under 150,000 clones in the sample, approximately 90% were seen once. These data come from a study of cytomegalovirus exposure and HLA in healthy donors. Study-level points and caveats: The authors excluded some V segments, including TRBV6-2 and TRBV6-3, as indistinguishable. The authors later found HLA-associated TCR beta chains more clonally expanded than equally common others. Most TCR sequences were uncommon, yet certain public TCRs appeared in many donors. With DRB1 most and HLA-C fewest, TCR association rates differed between HLA loci in a later analysis.

Germline loops: CDR1 SGHTA, CDR2 FQGNSA. Unmatched junction bases numbered 8, after V lost 1 base and J lost 4 bases. The CDR3 consists of 17 residues. The source material was PBMCs. The chain has TRBV7-2 and TRBJ2-1; 9 nucleotides match TRBD2. The origin of this receptor is a woman aged 25-40 years in good health and CMV-seronegative. The CDR3 loop is CASSLVRLAGTYNEQFF. CDR3 sequence (DNA): TGTGCCAGCAGCTTAGTTAGGCTAGCGGGGACTTACAATGAGCAGTTCTTC.